This entry describes one T cell receptor beta chain. Its binding antigen is unknown. Per-base qualities were not stored, and no clone one base away is much larger. CDR1 MNHEY and CDR2 SMNVEV were looked up in the germline V gene (reference sequence). V and J are truncated by 4 bases and 0 bases respectively, leaving an intervening sequence of 6 bases. The CDR3 starts with the cysteine, ends with the phenylalanine, and has 14 residues. Just the 42-base CDR3 DNA is kept, in frame starting at base 1. This entry belongs to a study of radiation and T cells in renal cell carcinoma (dated by TCRdb to the early 2020s). At the level of the whole study: Samples were obtained from a clinical trial, in which 15 Gy stereotactic body radiation therapy was delivered to primary renal cell carcinomas and nephrectomy was performed 4 weeks later. In total, 53 samples underwent TCR beta sequencing: about 26 tumors plus 27 peripheral blood samples. Across all 50 or so samples, under 5,000,000 unique CDR3 nucleotide sequences encoding roughly 2,800,000 unique CDR3 amino acid sequences were identified.

TCR beta libraries were generated from genomic DNA with the immunoSEQ kit, following the manufacturer's recommendations. For library preparation, a first multiplex PCR was performed with proprietary primers, followed by a second PCR in which unique barcodes were added, and bead cleanups were performed after each round. A positive control reaction and a negative control reaction, both provided in the kit, were run with every batch of samples. The final libraries were assessed on an Agilent 4200 TapeStation D1000 ScreenTape, pooled by volume, and quantified by qPCR. Sequencing was performed on an Illumina NextSeq500 using a MidOutput 150-cycle cartridge, with 156 Read1 cycles, 15 Index1 cycles, and the kit custom primers. The pooled library was loaded at about 0.98 pM, with a 20% PhiX control spiked in. As for how the authors treated the data: The vendor-processed data were analyzed in R, and a clonotype was defined as all T cells that share the same CDR3 nucleotide sequence. In the clone abundance analyses, frequencies in each sample were normalized to that sample's 10,000 most abundant clones. Public T cell clones, which averaged fewer than five per sample, were excluded before analysis. Tumor-enriched clonotypes and baseline blood-enriched clonotypes were defined as those with an abundance difference of at least 32-fold between compartments. A beta-binomial differential abundance model was used to identify clonotypes that were expanded or contracted between blood time points. Tumor-blood repertoire similarity was measured with the Baroni-Urbani and Buser coefficient, and groups were compared using two-tailed Wilcoxon tests in R. TCRdb took over this immuneACCESS table, retaining in-frame rearrangements with V and J assigned. Such tables are incomplete; in checked studies, under half of the missing clones stem from an unresolved V gene, and the remainder is unexplained. The V and J calls and clone size were taken over from that table, and D and trimming were inferred from the DNA. The sample profile shows 70,000 to 100,000 clones; approximately 80% of them were found once. The leading ten clones occupy roughly 6% of the sample.

The time point label on this specimen signifies: baseline pretreatment blood. The sample's treatment or condition, from its label and the paper: 15 Gy SBRT to primary tumor, nephrectomy 4 weeks later. To follow tumor-enriched clonotypes, serial peripheral blood was collected from radiation-treated patients at baseline and at 2 weeks and 4 weeks after SBRT. Every patient had renal cell carcinoma of clear cell pathology. Genomic DNA for TCR sequencing was prepared using the QIAamp DNA Blood Mini Kit (Qiagen). The analyses included just those samples that passed every quality control check. Broad study findings and their caveats: The single-armed trial design could not address effects of radiation dose or scheduling on the TCR repertoire. In blood, the top tumor clonotypes increased between baseline and 2 weeks post-radiation and then shrank by 4 weeks, which suggests that tumor-resident clones expanded only transiently. Changes in the blood repertoire were not tracked past 4 weeks after treatment. Because pretreatment tumor biopsies were not available, the baseline intratumoral presence of clonotypes could not be determined.

This clonotype was sampled from a man in his fifties or sixties with renal cell carcinoma. The rearrangement combines TRBV27 with TRBJ2-2; TRBD1 is a possible D gene, resting on 6 matching bases. Sequenced here: blood, sampled from a patient whose treatment included radiotherapy and nephrectomy. The CDR3 here reads CASSWTANTGELFF. The DNA sequence follows: TGTGCCAGCAGTTGGACAGCGAACACCGGGGAGCTGTTTTTT.